Below are 23 T cell receptor beta chains sequenced from a single sample in a study of radiation and T cells in renal cell carcinoma. Profiling relied on immunoSEQ multiplex PCR, and the TCRdb table lists in-frame clones only, not all of them. The data hold about 59,000 clones, with over 70% observed a single time. Documented time point: baseline pretreatment blood. Treatment: 15 Gy SBRT to primary tumor, nephrectomy 4 weeks later. The sample consisted of blood, taken from a patient whose treatment included radiotherapy and nephrectomy. These TCRs come from a man aged 60 to 75 with renal cell carcinoma.

As concerns this clone: Relative to the germline gene, one junction end is altered; a read error may explain this. This chain joins TRBV10-1 and TRBJ1-1; unclear D gene. Looked up from germline, CDR1 is WNHNN and CDR2 is SYGVQD (reference sequence). The CDR3 spans 15 residues. DNA of the CDR3: TGCGCCGGCAGTGAGTCCCGGACCCCCGGAGGTGAAGCTTTCTTT. Translated: CAGSESRTPGGEAFF.

The gene calls are TRBV7-2 and TRBJ1-2; TRBD1 matches at 7 bases. CDR1 is SGHTA, CDR2 FQGNSA, per germline. Trimming cost V 5 bases and J 8 bases; bases outside gene matches: 11. This CDR3 is built from 14 residues. The CDR3: CASSIRQGGKGYTF. CDR3 sequence (DNA): TGTGCCAGCAGCATAAGACAGGGTGGGAAAGGCTACACCTTC.

J is TRBJ2-3 and V is TRBV30, with 9 positions matching TRBD2. Losses at the gene ends were 0 bases for V and 1 base for J; bases not matched to a gene: 2. From germline, CDR1 is GTSNPN and CDR2 SVGIG (reference sequence). CDR3 length equals 15 residues. CDR3 sequence (DNA): TGTGCCTGGAGTGTAGGCGGGGGGGGCACAGATACGCAGTATTTT. The encoded protein is CAWSVGGGGTDTQYF.

This clone appeared once. The chain has TRBV7-2 and TRBJ1-2, with a possible D match to TRBD1 (6 bases). This CDR3 comprises 14 residues. With 5 bases removed from V and 4 bases from J, the gap between germline ends came to 14 bases. Germline values: CDR1 SGHTA, CDR2 FQGNSA. The CDR3: CASSPKQGSYGYTF. Here the CDR3 DNA reads TGTGCCAGCAGCCCCAAACAGGGAAGCTATGGCTACACCTTC.

The sample holds one count of this clone. The chain joins TRBV18 to TRBJ2-4; 7 bases match TRBD1. J gave up 9 bases and V 2 bases, and 10 bases lay outside the gene matches. Germline assignment: CDR1 KGHSH and CDR2 LQKENI. The CDR3 loop spans 15 amino acids. Written as DNA, the CDR3 is TGTGCCAGCTCACCAGATGTCCAGGGGGACGGCATTCAGTACTTC. Translated, it gives CASSPDVQGDGIQYF.

The gene calls are TRBV11-2 and TRBJ2-7; D is uncertain. CDR3 length equals 14 residues. V dropped 2 bases and J dropped 3 bases, with 11 bases sitting between them. Looked up from germline, CDR1 is SGHAT and CDR2 is FQNNGV. The CDR3 protein is CASSLSLRNYEQYV. CDR3 coding DNA: TGTGCCAGCAGCTTATCGTTGAGGAACTACGAGCAGTACGTC.

This chain links TRBV2 with TRBJ1-1; 9 positions agree with TRBD1. J gave up 4 bases and V 7 bases, and 7 bases lay outside the gene matches. The CDR3 spans 14 residues. CDR1 is SNHLY, CDR2 FYNNEI, per germline. The CDR3 region has the DNA TGTGCCAGCACTCTGGGACAGGGCGGCACTGAAGCTTTCTTT. Protein product: CASTLGQGGTEAFF.

This clone was seen only once. The genes are TRBV5-1 and TRBJ2-3; the match to TRBD1 covers 10 bases. The V gene end was trimmed by 0 bases and the J gene end by 0 bases; junction bases not matched to a gene: 4. The CDR3 loop spans 17 amino acids. The germline V gene encodes CDR1 SGHRS and CDR2 YFSETQ. The CDR3 is CASSLGGQGISTDTQYF. CDR3 sequence (DNA): TGCGCCAGCAGCTTGGGGGGACAGGGGATTAGCACAGATACGCAGTATTTT.

This clone was seen more than once but under ten times. The CDR3 nucleotides read TGTGCCAGCAGTGAAACATGGGGGTCGGGTCGGCATTTT. As protein: CASSETWGSGRHF. The rearrangement joins TRBV2 to TRBJ1-5; D possibly corresponds to TRBD1 (5 bases). The CDR3 length is 13 residues. Trimming left V 2 bases short and J 15 bases short, with 17 bases between. The germline V gene has CDR1 SNHLY and CDR2 FYNNEI.

In its sample, this clone was seen once. This chain joins TRBV2 and TRBJ1-2; D is ambiguous. Trimming pared 5 bases from V and 2 bases from J, leaving 9 bases between. The germline CDR1 and CDR2 sequences are SNHLY and FYNNEI. The CDR3 consists of 13 residues. Here the CDR3 DNA reads TGTGCCAGCAGTTTTGGACTCAACTATGGCTACACCTTC. It specifies CASSFGLNYGYTF.

The chain joins TRBV30 to TRBJ1-2, with a possible D match to TRBD1 (6 bases). CDR3 size: 13 residues. Germline loops: CDR1 GTSNPN, CDR2 SVGIG (reference sequence). Trimming left V 3 bases short and J 5 bases short, with 13 bases between. The CDR3 loop is CAWSLGQSYGYTF. CDR3 coding DNA: TGTGCCTGGAGCCTAGGACAGTCATATGGCTACACCTTC.

The chain uses TRBV6-4 and TRBJ1-1; TRBD1 aligns across 8 bases. The CDR3 has 14 amino acids. The J segment lost 5 bases and the V segment lost 8 bases, leaving 10 bases of the junction unmatched. Per the germline V gene, CDR1 is MRHNA and CDR2 is SNTAGT. The CDR3 DNA reads as TGTGCCAGCGCCCTTAACAGGGGGGAAACTGAAGCTTTCTTT. Residues: CASALNRGETEAFF.

This rearrangement joins TRBV11-2 to TRBJ1-6; D is perhaps TRBD1 (5 bases). Germline V CDR1 and CDR2: SGHAT, FQNNGV. CDR3 size: 15 residues. Trimming took off 7 bases at V and 8 bases at J, with 18 bases between the two ends. The CDR3, as DNA: TGTGCCAGCACCCCCCTCGGGCAGGGAGATTCACCCCTCCACTTT. Translation gives CASTPLGQGDSPLHF.

The chain carries TRBV6-1 and TRBJ1-5; the D is unclear. Germline CDR1 is MNHNS and CDR2 is SASEGT. This CDR3 comprises 15 residues. The V end lost 4 bases, the J end lost 0 bases, and 10 bases lay between the germline ends. Here the CDR3 DNA reads TGTGCCAGCAGTGCCGAGAACCATAGCAATCAGCCCCAGCATTTT. Translation: CASSAENHSNQPQHF.

The chain employs TRBV20-1 and TRBJ2-1; TRBD1 might be the D (5 bases). Germline V lookup: CDR1 DFQATT, CDR2 SNEGSKA (reference sequence). CDR3 length: 11 amino acids. V lost 6 bases and J 5 bases, leaving 8 bases between the germline ends. The CDR3: CSALGDNEQFF. The CDR3 DNA reads as TGCAGTGCCCTAGGGGACAATGAGCAGTTCTTC.

The chain uses TRBV11-3 and TRBJ1-3; D unclear. Germline lookup yields CDR1 SGHNT and CDR2 YENEEA. V lost 6 bases, J lost 4 bases, and 13 bases lay in between. This CDR3 is built from 14 residues. The CDR3 reads CASSRDLGGNTIYF. The CDR3 nucleotides are TGTGCCAGCAGTCGCGATCTGGGGGGAAACACCATATATTTT. The variable domain in full, completed from reference TRBV11-3 and TRBJ1-3, reads EAGVVQSPRYKIIEKKQPVAFWCNPISGHNTLYWYLQNLGQGPELLIRYENEEAVDDSQLPKDRFSAERLKGVDSTLKIQPAELGDSAVYLCASSRDLGGNTIYFGEGSWLTVV.

The chain uses TRBV5-1 and TRBJ1-6, with D maybe TRBD1 (6 bases). V was cut by 6 bases and J by 8 bases, with 15 bases left in between. This CDR3 has 14 residues. Germline V CDR1 and CDR2: SGHRS, YFSETQ. CDR3 amino acids: CASTGGFSDSPLHF. The DNA of the CDR3 is TGCGCCAGCACTGGGGGCTTCAGTGATTCACCCCTCCACTTT.

This chain connects TRBV7-2 to TRBJ1-2; 7 bases are shared with TRBD1. The CDR3 loop spans 12 amino acids. With 5 bases clipped from V and 7 bases from J, the junction kept 4 bases outside the gene matches. CDR1 is SGHTA, CDR2 FQGNSA, per germline. The CDR3 sequence: CASSRDSPGYTF. CDR3 nucleotide sequence: TGTGCCAGCAGCCGGGACAGTCCTGGCTACACCTTC. Full variable domain (rest looked up from reference TRBV7-2 and TRBJ1-2): GAGVSQSPSNKVTEKGKDVELRCDPISGHTALYWYRQSLGQGLEFLIYFQGNSAPDKSGLPSDRFSAERTGGSVSTLTIQRTQQEDSAVYLCASSRDSPGYTFGSGTRLTVV.

A remark on this clone: The sample has other DNA sequences that encode this CDR3 too. V is TRBV6-5 and J is TRBJ1-6, with D possibly matching TRBD1 (5 bases). In germline, CDR1 is MNHEY, CDR2 SVGAGI. The CDR3 loop spans 14 amino acids. V shed 5 bases and J shed 7 bases, with 12 bases lying between them. CDR3 DNA: TGTGCCAGCAGTGGGACGGTACAAAATTCACCCCTCCACTTT. Translation: CASSGTVQNSPLHF.

This clone was recorded at least ten times. The chain is built from TRBV9 and TRBJ2-2; 7 nucleotides align to TRBD1. Looked up from germline, CDR1 is SGDLS and CDR2 is YYNGEE. The CDR3 length is 14 residues. V trimming: 0 bases; J trimming: 4 bases; junction bases outside the gene matches: 0. CDR3 amino acids: CASSVDRGTGELFF. DNA for the CDR3: TGTGCCAGCAGCGTAGACAGGGGCACCGGGGAGCTGTTTTTT. The entire variable domain, with the rest obtained from reference TRBV9 and TRBJ2-2, is as follows: DSGVTQTPKHLITATGQRVTLRCSPRSGDLSVYWYQQSLDQGLQFLIQYYNGEERAKGNILERFSAQQFPDLHSELNLSSLELGDSALYFCASSVDRGTGELFFGEGSRLTVL.

The CDR3 bases are TGTGCCAGCATCGGTAACCTGCCGGGGTGGACTGAAGCTTTCTTT. Amino acids: CASIGNLPGWTEAFF. The V and J genes are TRBV25-1 and TRBJ1-1; no clear D. Germline V gene data show CDR1 as MGHDK and CDR2 as SYGVNS. The CDR3 is made up of 15 amino acids. Trimming stripped 7 bases from V and 5 bases from J, with 20 bases between. Drawing the rest from reference TRBV25-1 and TRBJ1-1, the complete variable domain is EADIYQTPRYLVIGTGKKITLECSQTMGHDKMYWYQQDPGMELHLIHYSYGVNSTEKGDLSSESTVSRIRTEHFPLTLESARPSHTSQYLCASIGNLPGWTEAFFGQGTRLTVV.

The sample holds a few counts of this clone. The J gene is TRBJ1-3, the V gene TRBV5-4; maybe TRBD1 (5 bases). The V gene lost 5 bases and the J gene lost 0 bases, with 9 bases spanning the gap. Germline values: CDR1 SGHNT, CDR2 YYREEE (reference sequence). The CDR3 has 14 amino acids. CDR3 residues: CASSLDSSGNTIYF. The CDR3 coding sequence is TGTGCCAGCAGTCTCGACAGCTCTGGAAACACCATATATTTT.

This clone showed up just a few times. This sequence joins TRBV6-1 and TRBJ1-4; 11 bases are shared with TRBD1. The CDR3 is 15 amino acids. Germline loops: CDR1 MNHNS, CDR2 SASEGT. The junction had 3 bases not matched to a gene; V was cut back by 2 bases and J by 7 bases. Here the CDR3 reads CASSERTGGFEKLFF. The DNA of the CDR3 is TGTGCCAGCAGTGAAAGGACAGGGGGCTTTGAAAAACTGTTTTTT.